Here is one T cell receptor (beta chain) with its context. What it binds is unknown. Generated by immunoSEQ multiplex PCR, the TCRdb table keeps only in-frame clones and is missing some. This table has about 88,000 clones, roughly 89% appearing once. The CDR3 runs 15 residues. Trimming shortened V by 0 bases and J by 4 bases, and 13 bases separated the two germline ends. Germline lookup yields CDR1 MNHEY and CDR2 SVGAGI. This sample is part of a study of T cell responses to AZD1222 COVID-19 vaccine. The overall study: Both about-4-week and about-12-week second-dose recipients were combined.

Whole-study results and caveats: The repertoires were collected only after the peak T cell response. Mostly white British, mostly female donors; authors suggested clonal diversity may be underestimated. Baseline seropositives among AZD1222 recipients totaled only six or seven.

Source: peripheral blood, taken on day 0 of AZD1222 vaccination. The J gene is TRBJ2-7, the V gene TRBV6-5; the D call may be TRBD1 or TRBD2 (5 bases each). The receptor comes from an adult in good health. The CDR3 DNA reads TGTGCCAGCAGTTACTCTTTCGGGGACGAATACGAGCAGTACTTC. Residues: CASSYSFGDEYEQYF.